Sequencing of this T cell receptor beta chain was carried out in a study of blood T cells in healthy people across ages. Details on this clonotype: Its specificity is not known.

Per sample, no less than 5 micrograms of total RNA were extracted. The use of a sample-barcoded 5' primer and a J-beta primer mix characterized a second PCR of roughly 6 to 11 cycles. TCRdb re-called the 5' RACE reads through MiXCR, storing one row per CDR3 protein. The profile shows 450,000 to 600,000 distinct CDR3 sequences, about 29% of them singletons. The germline V gene encodes CDR1 PRHDT and CDR2 FYEKMQ (reference sequence). Trimming took 2 bases from V and 8 from J; bases not matched to a gene: 7. This CDR3 has 15 residues. Whole-study findings and limits: PBMC samples, being unsorted, prevented any conclusive comparison of naive and antigen-experienced cells.

The same sample was also used in a study of T cells of mothers and their children.

This receptor was taken from a boy between 2 and 15 years old in good health. The sequenced sample was blood. The chain has TRBV13 and TRBJ2-1, with 9 nucleotides matching TRBD2. CDR3 coding DNA: TGTGCCAGCAGCTTAATAGCTAGCGGGATTCATGAGCAGTTCTTC. Its protein product is CASSLIASGIHEQFF.